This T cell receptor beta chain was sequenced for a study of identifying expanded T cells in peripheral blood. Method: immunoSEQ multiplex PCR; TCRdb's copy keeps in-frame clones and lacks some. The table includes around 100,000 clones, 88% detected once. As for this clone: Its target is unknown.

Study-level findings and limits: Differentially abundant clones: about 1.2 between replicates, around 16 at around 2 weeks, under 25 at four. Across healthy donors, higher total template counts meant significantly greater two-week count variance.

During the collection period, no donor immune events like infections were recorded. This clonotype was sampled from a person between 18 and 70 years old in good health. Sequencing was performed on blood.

DNA for the CDR3: TGTGCCAGCTCAGGGGACACTGAAGCTTTCTTT. Its protein is CASSGDTEAFF. The chain recombines TRBV18 with TRBJ1-1, with D unclear. V shed 5 bases and J shed 3 bases, with 4 bases lying between them. This CDR3 is built from 11 residues. From germline, CDR1 is KGHSH and CDR2 LQKENI.